The sequence of this T cell receptor (beta chain) was determined in a study of cytomegalovirus exposure and HLA in healthy donors. Study-level findings and limits: Associated with cytomegalovirus, according to the listing, were about 160 TCR beta chains. The authors excluded some V segments, including TRBV6-2 and TRBV6-3, as indistinguishable. Productive rates of about 87% or about 30% were seen for most TCR beta V segments in an earlier analysis.

This CDR3 contains 11 residues. V was pared by 3 bases and J by 7 bases, with 9 bases between. The germline CDR1 and CDR2 sequences are GTSNPN and SVGIG (reference sequence). For this clone: Its antigen is not identified.

Use of 60 Vbeta and 13 Jbeta primers characterized the PCR. Sequenced by immunoSEQ multiplex PCR; TCRdb stores in-frame clones only, minus some. The table counts 130,000 to 150,000 clones; approximately 1% lies in the top ten. The specimen was PBMCs. This chain uses TRBV30 with TRBJ1-1; D remains ambiguous. This receptor was taken from a male donor in good health and CMV-seronegative. CDR3 sequence reads: CAWRSGDEAFF. DNA for the CDR3: TGTGCCTGGAGAAGCGGGGATGAAGCTTTCTTT.